This T cell receptor beta chain was captured in a study of blood T cell repertoires in COVID-19. Germline CDR1 is SGDLS and CDR2 is YYNGEE. This CDR3 is 12 amino acids long. V was shortened by 3 bases and J by 10 bases, with 10 bases between the two germline ends. The count of this clone is one. TCRdb's table, derived via immunoSEQ multiplex PCR, lists solely in-frame clones and lacks some. The table records 200,000 to 250,000 clones, around 90% of them present only once. The V call is TRBV9, the J call TRBJ1-4, with D possibly TRBD1 on 5 matching bases. This clonotype was sampled from a woman aged 18-29 years who had recovered from COVID-19. Sequencing was performed on peripheral blood. CDR3 coding DNA: TGTGCCAGCAGCGCCGGGGGTGGAAAACTGTTTTTT. Amino acids: CASSAGGGKLFF.